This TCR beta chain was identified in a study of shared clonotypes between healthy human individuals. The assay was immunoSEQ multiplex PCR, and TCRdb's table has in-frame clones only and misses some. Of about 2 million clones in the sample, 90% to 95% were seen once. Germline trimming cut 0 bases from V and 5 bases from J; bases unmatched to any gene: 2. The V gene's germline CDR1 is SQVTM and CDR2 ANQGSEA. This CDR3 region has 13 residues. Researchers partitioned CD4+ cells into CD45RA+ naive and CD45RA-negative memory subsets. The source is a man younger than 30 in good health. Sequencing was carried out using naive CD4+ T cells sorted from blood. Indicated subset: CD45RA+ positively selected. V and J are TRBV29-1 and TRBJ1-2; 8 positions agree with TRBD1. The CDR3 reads CSVEEGTGYGYTF. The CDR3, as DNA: TGCAGCGTTGAAGAAGGGACAGGATATGGCTACACCTTC.